The clone carrying this TCR beta chain was recorded a few times. DNA at 200 ng, around 30,000 T cell genomes, went into sorted-subset replicate PCRs. The method was immunoSEQ multiplex PCR; TCRdb's version includes in-frame clones alone and lacks a portion of them. The data hold some 1 million clones, with approximately 72% observed a single time. This CDR3 is built from 14 residues. Germline CDR1 reads MGHDK; CDR2 reads SYGVNS. Unmatched junction bases numbered 3, after V lost 8 bases and J lost 4 bases. This sample was taken from a study of shared clonotypes between healthy human individuals. The source is a man aged 18 to 29 in good health. Source material: memory CD4+ T cells sorted from blood. Sample subset: CD45RA-negative fraction. The chain joins TRBV25-1 to TRBJ2-2, with 11 bases aligning to TRBD1. As DNA, the CDR3 is TGTGCCAGCTGGACAGGGGGCATCACCGGGGAGCTGTTTTTT. It yields the protein CASWTGGITGELFF.